The 18 T cell receptor beta chains in this list originate from one sample, sequenced in a study of cytomegalovirus exposure and HLA in healthy donors. The study ran its PCR with 60 Vbeta and 13 Jbeta primers. This table comes from immunoSEQ multiplex PCR, and its TCRdb copy is limited to in-frame clones, with some not included. The sample has roughly 130,000 clones; 75% to 85% are singletons. Material: PBMCs. These receptor sequences come from a man aged 35 to 55 in good health and CMV-seronegative.

The chain employs TRBV7-8 and TRBJ1-4; D might be TRBD1 (6 bases). From germline, CDR1 is SGHVS and CDR2 FQNEAQ. This CDR3 has 17 amino acids. Trimming took off 1 base at V and 2 bases at J, with 14 bases between the two ends. As DNA, the CDR3 is TGTGCCAGCAGCTTAGGAAACAGGGTTACGACTAATGAAAAACTGTTTTTT. It codes for CASSLGNRVTTNEKLFF.

This chain's CDR3 is CASSYSGNQETQYF. The DNA for the CDR3 is TGTGCCAGCAGCTATAGCGGGAACCAAGAGACCCAGTACTTC. J is TRBJ2-5 and V is TRBV2; TRBD2 matches 8 bases. With 6 bases clipped from V and 0 bases from J, the junction kept 3 bases outside the gene matches. The CDR3 is 14 residues long. The germline V gene encodes CDR1 SNHLY and CDR2 FYNNEI.

The chain links TRBV28 to TRBJ1-2, with D perhaps matching TRBD1 (5 bases). In germline, CDR1 is MDHEN, CDR2 SYDVKM. The CDR3 runs 13 residues. Deletions cut 7 bases from V and 6 bases from J, with 15 bases between. This chain's CDR3 is CASTPGLFDGYTF. The CDR3 coding sequence is TGTGCCAGCACCCCGGGACTGTTTGATGGCTACACCTTC.

The chain carries TRBV6-1 and TRBJ1-2; D ambiguous. The V end lost 1 base, the J end lost 3 bases, and 9 bases lay between the germline ends. The CDR3 totals 14 residues. Per the germline V gene, CDR1 is MNHNS and CDR2 is SASEGT. The CDR3 coding sequence is TGTGCCAGCAGTGAAGGGTTGGCTGACTATGGCTACACCTTC. Its protein product is CASSEGLADYGYTF.

The CDR3 here is CASSLIGTLNYEQYF. For the CDR3, the DNA is TGTGCCAGCAGCTTGATTGGGACACTAAACTACGAGCAGTACTTC. This chain links TRBV5-4 with TRBJ2-7, with a possible D match to TRBD1 (6 bases). V lost 1 base to trimming and J lost 3 bases, with 14 bases between them. This CDR3 spans 15 amino acids. CDR1 is SGHNT, CDR2 YYREEE, per germline (reference sequence).

This chain links TRBV5-4 with TRBJ1-2, with D unclear. Germline V gene data show CDR1 as SGHNT and CDR2 as YYREEE (reference sequence). There are 14 residues in the CDR3. Deletions cut 0 bases from V and 2 bases from J, with 8 bases between. CDR3 loop: CASSLDSNNYGYTF. The CDR3 DNA follows: TGTGCCAGCAGCTTGGACTCTAACAACTATGGCTACACCTTC.

In DNA form, the CDR3 reads TGTGCCAGCAGCTTCCGACTAGCGGAAGCGACCCAGTACTTC. Translated: CASSFRLAEATQYF. The chain combines TRBV7-2 with TRBJ2-5; TRBD2 agrees at 9 bases. Germline V gene data show CDR1 as SGHTA and CDR2 as FQGNSA. The CDR3 spans 14 residues. V gave up 3 bases and J gave up 7 bases; unmatched junction bases: 6.

CDR3 region: CASSGLAGGPGGYNEQFF. The CDR3 bases are TGCGCCAGCAGCGGACTAGCGGGAGGGCCAGGTGGGTACAATGAGCAGTTCTTC. V usage is TRBV5-1 and J usage is TRBJ2-1; TRBD2 aligns across 15 bases. CDR3 size: 18 residues. CDR1 and CDR2 from the germline V gene are SGHRS and YFSETQ. The V segment lost 4 bases and the J segment 4 bases; nucleotides outside the gene matches: 9.

The chain combines TRBV11-2 with TRBJ2-3; no clear D gene. Germline V lookup: CDR1 SGHAT, CDR2 FQNNGV. V lost 3 bases and J lost 0, with 13 bases in between. CDR3 length equals 16 residues. The CDR3 DNA reads as TGTGCCAGCAGCTTGGGCGCTCCTACTAGCACAGATACGCAGTATTTT. Its protein is CASSLGAPTSTDTQYF.

This chain links TRBV2 with TRBJ2-7; 7 bases align to TRBD1. The germline gives CDR1 SNHLY, CDR2 FYNNEI. V lost 4 bases, J lost 4 bases, and 7 bases stayed unmatched. The CDR3 contains 14 residues. The CDR3 nucleotides are TGTGCCAGCAGTGTGGGACAGTCATCTTACGAGCAGTACTTC. Its translation: CASSVGQSSYEQYF. The full variable domain, with the rest looked up from reference TRBV2 and TRBJ2-7, is EPEVTQTPSHQVTQMGQEVILRCVPISNHLYFYWYRQILGQKVEFLVSFYNNEISEKSEIFDDQFSVERPDGSNFTLKIRSTKLEDSAMYFCASSVGQSSYEQYFGPGTRLTVT.

The rearrangement uses TRBV2 and TRBJ1-1, with a tentative D call TRBD1 (6 bases). V shed 7 bases and J shed 7 bases, with 19 bases lying between them. The germline gives CDR1 SNHLY, CDR2 FYNNEI. The CDR3 consists of 14 residues. Here the CDR3 reads CASTPQGQGSEAFF. The DNA of the CDR3 is TGTGCCAGCACCCCTCAGGGGCAGGGCAGTGAAGCTTTCTTT.

The V and J genes are TRBV5-5 and TRBJ2-7, with 9 bases identical to TRBD2. CDR1 is SGHKS and CDR2 is YYEKEE in the germline V gene (reference sequence). V dropped 3 bases and J dropped 4; count of bases not matched to a gene: 8. The CDR3 spans 15 residues. The CDR3 region is CASSSAGGGGYEQYF. The CDR3 DNA reads as TGTGCCAGCAGCTCGGCGGGCGGGGGGGGTTACGAGCAGTACTTC.

The chain uses TRBV19 and TRBJ2-3; D perhaps matches TRBD2 (5 bases). Trimming stripped 4 bases from V and 2 bases from J, with 16 bases between. CDR1 is LNHDA, CDR2 SQIVND, per germline (reference sequence). The CDR3 spans 16 residues. The CDR3 spells CASSTMRAELTDTQYF. The CDR3 DNA sequence: TGTGCCAGTAGTACCATGAGGGCGGAACTCACAGATACGCAGTATTTT. Drawing the rest from reference TRBV19 and TRBJ2-3, the complete variable domain is DGGITQSPKYLFRKEGQNVTLSCEQNLNHDAMYWYRQDPGQGLRLIYYSQIVNDFQKGDIAEGYSVSREKKESFPLTVTSAQKNPTAFYLCASSTMRAELTDTQYFGPGTRLTVL.

The gene calls are TRBV5-4 and TRBJ2-5, with TRBD2 matching over 8 bases. The CDR3 runs to 18 residues. The V and J ends lost 4 bases and 3 bases, in that order; junction bases with no gene match: 17. Germline loops: CDR1 SGHNT, CDR2 YYREEE (reference sequence). CDR3 nucleotide sequence: TGTGCCAGCAGCACCTACCCAGGCGGCGGGGGGCCGAAAGAGACCCAGTACTTC. Its translation: CASSTYPGGGGPKETQYF. The full variable domain, its missing parts supplied by reference TRBV5-4 and TRBJ2-5, is ETGVTQSPTHLIKTRGQQVTLRCSSQSGHNTVSWYQQALGQGPQFIFQYYREEENGRGNFPPRFSGLQFPNYSSELNVNALELDDSALYLCASSTYPGGGGPKETQYFGPGTRLLVL.

The chain recombines TRBV6-5 with TRBJ1-1; D unresolved. Trimming cost V 6 bases and J 4 bases, with 15 bases left between them. This CDR3 region has 14 residues. From germline, CDR1 is MNHEY and CDR2 SVGAGI. The CDR3 nucleotides read TGTGCCAGCAGCCCAATAGGGAGTGCCACTGAAGCTTTCTTT. Translated: CASSPIGSATEAFF.

This chain connects TRBV5-1 to TRBJ1-2; 8 positions match TRBD1. The trim removed 4 bases at V and 8 bases at J, leaving 16 bases unmatched. The CDR3 runs 16 residues. Germline V gene sequence: CDR1 SGHRS, CDR2 YFSETQ. CDR3 region: CASSHDIGQGPWGYTF. The CDR3 bases are TGCGCCAGCAGCCATGACATCGGACAGGGCCCTTGGGGCTACACCTTC. The full variable domain, completed using reference TRBV5-1 and TRBJ1-2, is KAGVTQTPRYLIKTRGQQVTLSCSPISGHRSVSWYQQTPGQGLQFLFEYFSETQRNKGNFPGRFSGRQFSNSRSEMNVSTLELGDSALYLCASSHDIGQGPWGYTFGSGTRLTVV.

The V and J genes are TRBV4-1 and TRBJ2-3, with D possibly being TRBD2 (6 bases). CDR1 is MGHRA and CDR2 is YSYEKL in the germline V gene. The CDR3 has 16 amino acids. Trimming removed 4 bases at V and 0 bases at J, with 14 bases between. CDR3 amino acids: CASSPGPGLSTDTQYF. DNA for the CDR3: TGCGCCAGCAGCCCCGGACCGGGACTTAGCACAGATACGCAGTATTTT.

The CDR3 bases are TGTGCCACCAGCCGCGACAGGACTGAAGCTTTCTTT. This gives the protein CATSRDRTEAFF. V gene TRBV15 combines with J gene TRBJ1-1; tentatively, D is TRBD1 (6 bases). This CDR3 has 12 residues. V was clipped by 5 bases and J by 5 bases, with 9 bases between them. CDR1 is LNHNV, CDR2 YYDKDF, per germline (reference sequence). Looking up the rest from reference TRBV15 and TRBJ1-1 gives the full variable domain: DAMVIQNPRYQVTQFGKPVTLSCSQTLNHNVMYWYQQKSSQAPKLLFHYYDKDFNNEADTPDNFQSRRPNTSFCFLDIRSPGLGDTAMYLCATSRDRTEAFFGQGTRLTVV.